The 25 T cell receptor beta chains reported below all come from one sample, sequenced in a study of PD-1 blockade in classical Hodgkin lymphoma. Each and every patient relapsed after autologous stem cell transplantation, and patients got differing brentuximab vedotin exposure. Method: immunoSEQ multiplex PCR; TCRdb's copy keeps in-frame clones and lacks some. The sample lists some 60,000 clones, roughly nine tenths occurring once. Source: peripheral blood mononuclear cells (PBMCs), taken at baseline. Every receptor here comes from a human donor with classical Hodgkin lymphoma.

This clone was seen once. The rearrangement joins TRBV7-9 to TRBJ1-1, with D unclear. Trimming removed 3 bases at V and 1 base at J, with 6 bases between. CDR1 and CDR2 (germline): SEHNR, FQNEAQ (reference sequence). This CDR3 has 13 amino acids. The CDR3 DNA is TGTGCCAGCAGCTTTTACACGAACACTGAAGCTTTCTTT. The encoded protein is CASSFYTNTEAFF. The complete variable domain, with remaining parts taken from reference TRBV7-9 and TRBJ1-1, reads DTGVSQNPRHKITKRGQNVTFRCDPISEHNRLYWYRQTLGQGPEFLTYFQNEAQLEKSRLLSDRFSAERPKGSFSTLEIQRTEQGDSAMYLCASSFYTNTEAFFGQGTRLTVV.

The rearrangement uses TRBV7-2 and TRBJ2-5; 13 bases map to TRBD2. The CDR3 totals 16 residues. From germline, CDR1 is SGHTA and CDR2 FQGNSA. Germline trimming cut 6 bases from V and 5 bases from J; bases unmatched to any gene: 9. CDR3 sequence: CASRRTSGGSGETQYF. The CDR3 nucleotides are TGTGCCAGCAGACGGACTAGCGGGGGTTCAGGGGAGACCCAGTACTTC.

The rearrangement links TRBV29-1 to TRBJ1-1; tentatively, D is TRBD1 (6 bases). This CDR3 is 13 amino acids long. Germline assignment: CDR1 SQVTM and CDR2 ANQGSEA. Trimming removed 2 bases from V and 5 bases from J, with 12 bases in between. The CDR3 DNA reads TGCAGCGTTGAAAAGGGGGGGAATACTGAAGCTTTCTTT. Translated, it gives CSVEKGGNTEAFF.

The V call is TRBV14, the J call TRBJ2-3; D not resolved. The V end lost 3 bases, the J end lost 2 bases, and 3 bases lay between the germline ends. This CDR3 is 12 amino acids long. Germline CDR1 SGHDN, CDR2 FVKESK. The CDR3 region is CASSQFTDTQYF. CDR3 sequence (DNA): TGTGCCAGCAGCCAGTTCACAGATACGCAGTATTTT.

This chain links TRBV6-4 with TRBJ1-5; the D is unclear. V lost 0 bases to trimming and J lost 7 bases, with 7 bases between them. This CDR3 has 13 residues. CDR1 is MRHNA and CDR2 is SNTAGT in the germline V gene. CDR3 coding DNA: TGTGCCAGCAGTGACTCTGGGAAACAGCCCCAGCATTTT. This gives the protein CASSDSGKQPQHF.

V usage is TRBV5-4 and J usage is TRBJ1-4; unclear D gene. V was pared by 4 bases and J by 4 bases, with 14 bases between. The CDR3 length is 15 residues. From germline, CDR1 is SGHNT and CDR2 YYREEE (reference sequence). CDR3 sequence reads: CASSLNRAVNEKLFF. Written as DNA, the CDR3 is TGTGCCAGCAGCCTGAACCGGGCCGTTAATGAAAAACTGTTTTTT. Looking up the rest from reference TRBV5-4 and TRBJ1-4 gives the full variable domain: ETGVTQSPTHLIKTRGQQVTLRCSSQSGHNTVSWYQQALGQGPQFIFQYYREEENGRGNFPPRFSGLQFPNYSSELNVNALELDDSALYLCASSLNRAVNEKLFFGSGTQLSVL.

The chain carries TRBV9 and TRBJ1-2, with TRBD1 matching over 7 bases. The CDR3 loop spans 16 amino acids. V gave up 0 bases and J gave up 8 bases; unmatched junction bases: 13. CDR1 SGDLS and CDR2 YYNGEE come from the germline V gene. CDR3 residues: CASSVETGTDVRGYTF. CDR3 DNA sequence: TGTGCCAGCAGCGTAGAAACCGGGACAGACGTGAGGGGCTACACCTTC.

The V and J genes are TRBV27 and TRBJ2-3; D remains unclear. The CDR3 has 16 amino acids. Trimming pared 3 bases from V and 3 bases from J, leaving 16 bases between. Germline V gene sequence: CDR1 MNHEY, CDR2 SMNVEV (reference sequence). CDR3 loop: CASSLGSRQGTDTQYF. CDR3 DNA: TGTGCCAGCAGTTTGGGTTCCAGGCAAGGTACAGATACGCAGTATTTT.

The chain is built from TRBV10-3 and TRBJ2-1; 11 bases are a match to TRBD2. CDR1 is ENHRY, CDR2 SYGVKD, per germline. V lost 0 bases and J lost 7; bases outside the gene matches: 2. The CDR3 spans 15 residues. The CDR3: CAISESASGGNEQFF. Here the CDR3 DNA reads TGTGCCATCAGTGAGTCGGCTAGCGGGGGGAATGAGCAGTTCTTC.

The J gene is TRBJ1-1, the V gene TRBV10-2; TRBD1 is a possible D gene (5 bases). V was shortened by 3 bases and J by 3 bases, with 17 bases between the two germline ends. The CDR3 extends over 16 amino acids. CDR1 and CDR2 (germline): WSHSY, SAAADI. The CDR3: CASSDSGRVGYTEAFF. Here the CDR3 DNA reads TGCGCCAGCAGTGACTCAGGGAGGGTGGGGTACACTGAAGCTTTCTTT.

This chain connects TRBV7-9 to TRBJ2-3; D gene uncertain. Trimming removed 2 bases from V and 2 bases from J, with 14 bases in between. From germline, CDR1 is SEHNR and CDR2 FQNEAQ (reference sequence). The CDR3 length is 16 residues. DNA for the CDR3: TGTGCCAGCAGCTTAACCTTCGGCCCCCTCACAGATACGCAGTATTTT. Protein sequence: CASSLTFGPLTDTQYF.

The chain joins TRBV20-1 to TRBJ1-1, with D unclear. In germline, CDR1 is DFQATT, CDR2 SNEGSKA (reference sequence). The CDR3 contains 8 residues. The V and J ends lost 5 bases and 14 bases respectively, with 9 bases between them. The CDR3 spells CSASTGFF. The CDR3 region has the DNA TGCAGTGCTTCCACGGGGTTCTTT.

This CDR3 reads CASGDREAGANVLTF. In nucleotides, the CDR3 is TGTGCCAGCGGGGACAGGGAGGCTGGGGCCAACGTCCTGACTTTC. V usage is TRBV6-1 and J usage is TRBJ2-6; 9 bases align to TRBD1. J was trimmed by 2 bases and V by 8 bases; bases with no gene match: 4. This CDR3 has 15 residues. CDR1 and CDR2 from the germline V gene are MNHNS and SASEGT.

CDR3 in amino acids: CASSPWPVGNTIYF. Written as DNA, the CDR3 is TGTGCCAGCAGCCCATGGCCCGTCGGAAACACCATATATTTT. The chain joins TRBV7-9 to TRBJ1-3; no clear D. Trimming left V 5 bases short and J 4 bases short, with 12 bases between. CDR1 SEHNR and CDR2 FQNEAQ come from the germline V gene (reference sequence). CDR3 length equals 14 residues.

The chain combines TRBV5-1 with TRBJ1-3, with D hard to call. Germline V gene sequence: CDR1 SGHRS, CDR2 YFSETQ. Trimming removed 4 bases at V and 0 bases at J, with 14 bases between. This CDR3 is 16 amino acids long. The CDR3 sequence: CASSMDGSLSGNTIYF. Written as DNA, the CDR3 is TGCGCCAGCAGCATGGATGGGTCTCTCTCTGGAAACACCATATATTTT.

The sample holds a few counts of this clone. V usage is TRBV30 and J usage is TRBJ1-4, with 7 bases matching TRBD1. CDR3 length: 12 residues. Germline assignment: CDR1 GTSNPN and CDR2 SVGIG (reference sequence). After removal of 7 bases from V and 8 bases from J, the junction contained 7 bases not matched to a gene. The CDR3 coding sequence is TGTGCCTTACGACAGGGTGGGGAAAAACTGTTTTTT. It yields the protein CALRQGGEKLFF.

The genes are TRBV4-1 and TRBJ1-2; D call uncertain. This CDR3 comprises 15 residues. The germline V gene has CDR1 MGHRA and CDR2 YSYEKL. V was pared by 0 bases and J by 8 bases, with 16 bases between. The DNA for the CDR3 is TGCGCCAGCAGCCAAGATGTGGGGTCGGGTGAAGGCTACACCTTC. Translating it yields CASSQDVGSGEGYTF.

This chain links TRBV6-5 with TRBJ1-2; 7 positions match TRBD1. With V trimmed by 4 bases and J by 6 bases, 5 bases remained unmatched. Germline values: CDR1 MNHEY, CDR2 SVGAGI. This CDR3 has 13 amino acids. The CDR3 region has the DNA TGTGCCAGCAGTTCCGACAGGGCACATGGCTACACCTTC. Translation gives CASSSDRAHGYTF.

This chain connects TRBV7-9 to TRBJ1-1, with D possibly matching TRBD1 (6 bases). The CDR3 loop spans 14 amino acids. The germline V gene has CDR1 SEHNR and CDR2 FQNEAQ (reference sequence). V lost 1 base and J lost 2, with 8 bases in between. The CDR3 protein is CASSLGGTNTEAFF. The CDR3 coding sequence is TGTGCCAGCAGCTTAGGCGGGACAAACACTGAAGCTTTCTTT.

CDR3 DNA sequence: TGCGCCAGCAGCTTGGCGGGGGGACAGCCCCAGCATTTT. The encoded protein is CASSLAGGQPQHF. The chain recombines TRBV5-1 with TRBJ1-5, with D possibly TRBD1 on 5 matching bases. This CDR3 comprises 13 residues. The V end lost 0 bases, the J end lost 7 bases, and 8 bases lay between the germline ends. Germline V CDR1 and CDR2: SGHRS, YFSETQ.

The V gene is TRBV7-9, the J gene TRBJ1-1, with 8 bases lining up with TRBD1. The germline V gene encodes CDR1 SEHNR and CDR2 FQNEAQ (reference sequence). After removal of 3 bases from V and 6 bases from J, the junction contained 6 bases not matched to a gene. The CDR3 contains 14 residues. The CDR3 sequence: CASSFTGGGSEAFF. The CDR3 DNA reads TGTGCCAGCAGCTTCACAGGGGGAGGGTCTGAAGCTTTCTTT.

The chain is built from TRBV28 and TRBJ2-5, with 7 bases lining up with TRBD1. CDR1 is MDHEN and CDR2 is SYDVKM in the germline V gene. The V gene end was trimmed by 6 bases and the J gene end by 3 bases; junction bases not matched to a gene: 13. CDR3 length: 16 amino acids. CDR3 amino acids: CASRRAPGTEKETQYF. For the CDR3, the DNA is TGTGCCAGCAGACGGGCCCCCGGGACAGAGAAAGAGACCCAGTACTTC. The whole variable domain, remainder taken from reference TRBV28 and TRBJ2-5, is DVKVTQSSRYLVKRTGEKVFLECVQDMDHENMFWYRQDPGLGLRLIYFSYDVKMKEKGDIPEGYSVSREKKERFSLILESASTNQTSMYLCASRRAPGTEKETQYFGPGTRLLVL.

The V and J genes are TRBV10-1 and TRBJ2-3; D might be TRBD1 (6 bases). Germline V lookup: CDR1 WNHNN, CDR2 SYGVQD (reference sequence). V lost 5 bases, J lost 5 bases, and 11 bases lay in between. This CDR3 region has 13 residues. In DNA, the CDR3 is TGCGCCAGCAGTTCGGACAGCTTAGATACGCAGTATTTT. As protein: CASSSDSLDTQYF.

In its sample, this clone was seen once. The rearrangement joins TRBV15 to TRBJ1-1, with unresolved D. Germline values: CDR1 LNHNV, CDR2 YYDKDF (reference sequence). Trimming stripped 4 bases from V and 5 bases from J, with 5 bases between. The CDR3 extends over 11 amino acids. The CDR3 DNA reads TGTGCCACCAGCACGCGGACTGAAGCTTTCTTT. Translation gives CATSTRTEAFF.

The chain has TRBV2 and TRBJ2-1, with D perhaps matching TRBD2 (5 bases). Germline values: CDR1 SNHLY, CDR2 FYNNEI. The CDR3 totals 13 residues. V lost 6 bases to trimming and J lost 8 bases, with 14 bases between them. The CDR3 sequence is CASRPTRADEQFF. CDR3 nucleotides: TGTGCCAGCAGGCCCACTAGGGCCGATGAGCAGTTCTTC.